What follows are 4 T cell receptor beta chains derived from one specimen sequenced in a study of T cells in women clearing cervical HPV infection. Assay used: immunoSEQ multiplex PCR; TCRdb lists only in-frame clones, some missing. The repertoire shows around 46,000 clones; the top ten hold roughly 36%. Sequencing was performed on blood buffy coat. The receptor source for this set is a woman aged 18-69 years with a cervical HPV16 infection that either progressed to CIN3+ or cleared (not recorded which).

About this clone itself: The CDR3 extends 3 residues past the end of the read, so its final part is completed from the germline J gene. The chain carries TRBV6-1 and TRBJ1-5; TRBD1 aligns across 9 bases. CDR1 is MNHNS, CDR2 SASEGT, per germline. This CDR3 contains 15 residues. Trimming removed 3 bases from V and 7 bases from J; junction bases left unmatched: 7. The DNA read from the CDR3 is TGTGCCAGCAGTGATGGGACAGGGATCCCCCAGCCC. Its translation is CASSDGTGIPQP. The entire CDR3 is CASSDGTGIPQPQHF.

Notes on this clone: The CDR3 is cut off 3 residues early in the read; its end comes from the germline J gene. The chain uses TRBV7-9 and TRBJ2-3, with 11 bases fitting TRBD2. The CDR3 runs to 15 residues. V lost 5 bases to trimming and J lost 4 bases; unmatched junction nucleotides: 5. Germline V gene sequence: CDR1 SEHNR, CDR2 FQNEAQ (reference sequence). The sequenced CDR3 bases are TGTGCCAGCAGCCATAGACTAGCGGGGCCAGATACG. It translates to CASSHRLAGPDT. In full, the CDR3 is CASSHRLAGPDTQYF. The full variable domain, rest sourced from reference TRBV7-9 and TRBJ2-3, is DTGVSQNPRHKITKRGQNVTFRCDPISEHNRLYWYRQTLGQGPEFLTYFQNEAQLEKSRLLSDRFSAERPKGSFSTLEIQRTEQGDSAMYLCASSHRLAGPDTQYFGPGTRLTVL.

On this clone: The sequenced fragment ends 3 residues before the CDR3 boundary, so the rest is inferred from the germline J gene. The rearrangement uses TRBV2 and TRBJ1-2, with 8 bases matching TRBD1. There are 13 residues in the CDR3. Losses at the gene ends were 5 bases for V and 6 bases for J; bases not matched to a gene: 5. CDR1 SNHLY and CDR2 FYNNEI come from the germline V gene. Incomplete CDR3 DNA: TGTGCCAGCAGTCGGACAGGGCTAGATGGC. It codes for CASSRTGLDG. The whole CDR3 is CASSRTGLDGYTF.

About this clone itself: The read ends 3 residues early relative to the CDR3; the germline J gene fills the gap. The chain joins TRBV28 to TRBJ2-3; perhaps TRBD1 as D (5 bases). The CDR3 sequence is 15 residues long. The V end lost 6 bases, the J end lost 8 bases, and 21 bases lay between the germline ends. From germline, CDR1 is MDHEN and CDR2 SYDVKM. The part of the CDR3 DNA that was read is TGTGCCAGCAGGGGTCGAGGCAGGGCTACTCTTACG. Translating gives CASRGRGRATLT. The full CDR3 protein reads CASRGRGRATLTQYF.